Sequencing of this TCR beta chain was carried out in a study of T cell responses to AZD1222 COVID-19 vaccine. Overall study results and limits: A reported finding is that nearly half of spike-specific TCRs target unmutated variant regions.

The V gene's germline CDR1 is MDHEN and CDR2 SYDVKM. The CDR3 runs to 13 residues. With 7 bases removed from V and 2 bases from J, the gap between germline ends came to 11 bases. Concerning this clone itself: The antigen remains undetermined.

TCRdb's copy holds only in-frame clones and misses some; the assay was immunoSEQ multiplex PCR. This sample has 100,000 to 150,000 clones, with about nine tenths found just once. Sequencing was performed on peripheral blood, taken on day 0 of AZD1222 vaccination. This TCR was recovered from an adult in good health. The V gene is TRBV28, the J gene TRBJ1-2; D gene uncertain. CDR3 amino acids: CASKTGSNYGYTF. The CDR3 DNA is TGTGCCAGCAAAACCGGGTCCAACTATGGCTACACCTTC.